This T cell receptor (beta chain) was captured by sequencing in a study of regulatory T cells in long-lasting Graves disease. Regarding the study as a whole: No thyroid tissue was studied; the work used peripheral blood only.

This clonotype was observed at least ten times. Its antigen is not known. For TCR beta, libraries came from iRepertoire HTBI primers and Arm-PCR of CDR3 regions. TCRdb fed the multiplex PCR reads into MiXCR, producing one record per CDR3 protein. The profile shows about half a million distinct CDR3 sequences, about 12% of them singletons. The time point is: newly diagnosed GD, antithyroid drugs for less than 3 months. Making the TCR library involved RNA that had been extracted from PBMCs. With 0 bases clipped from V and 5 bases from J, the junction kept 6 bases outside the gene matches. This CDR3 has 16 amino acids. In germline, CDR1 is SGHDN, CDR2 FVKESK. This same sample was also taken into another study, of T cells in Graves' hyperthyroidism and ophthalmopathy. That work adds: First-round RT-PCR of the TCR CDR3 relied on the HTBI primer set.

Sequenced material: peripheral blood mononuclear cells (PBMCs), taken at new diagnosis, from a patient treated with antithyroid drugs. This TCR was sampled from a woman aged 25 to 39 with Graves disease. The chain links TRBV14 to TRBJ2-5; 10 bases agree with TRBD1. As DNA, the CDR3 is TGTGCCAGCAGCCAAGATTCGGTGGACAGGGGGGAGACCCAGTACTTC. It codes for CASSQDSVDRGETQYF.